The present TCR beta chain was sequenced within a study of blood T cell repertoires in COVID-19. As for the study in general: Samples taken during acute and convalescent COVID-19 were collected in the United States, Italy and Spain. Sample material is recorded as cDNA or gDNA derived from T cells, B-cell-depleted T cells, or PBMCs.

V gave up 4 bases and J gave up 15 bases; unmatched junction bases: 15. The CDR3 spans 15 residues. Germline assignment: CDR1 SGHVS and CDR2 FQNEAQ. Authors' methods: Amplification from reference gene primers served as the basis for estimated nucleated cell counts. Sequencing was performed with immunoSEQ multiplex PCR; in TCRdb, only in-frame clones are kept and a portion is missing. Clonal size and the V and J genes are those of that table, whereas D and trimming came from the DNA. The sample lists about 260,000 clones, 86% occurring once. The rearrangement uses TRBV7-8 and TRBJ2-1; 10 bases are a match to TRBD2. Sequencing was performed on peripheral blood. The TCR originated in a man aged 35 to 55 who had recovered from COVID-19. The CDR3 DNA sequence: TGTGCCAGCAGCTCGCGAAGGAGCGGGGGGGTAGGGGTGTTCTTC. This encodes CASSSRRSGGVGVFF.